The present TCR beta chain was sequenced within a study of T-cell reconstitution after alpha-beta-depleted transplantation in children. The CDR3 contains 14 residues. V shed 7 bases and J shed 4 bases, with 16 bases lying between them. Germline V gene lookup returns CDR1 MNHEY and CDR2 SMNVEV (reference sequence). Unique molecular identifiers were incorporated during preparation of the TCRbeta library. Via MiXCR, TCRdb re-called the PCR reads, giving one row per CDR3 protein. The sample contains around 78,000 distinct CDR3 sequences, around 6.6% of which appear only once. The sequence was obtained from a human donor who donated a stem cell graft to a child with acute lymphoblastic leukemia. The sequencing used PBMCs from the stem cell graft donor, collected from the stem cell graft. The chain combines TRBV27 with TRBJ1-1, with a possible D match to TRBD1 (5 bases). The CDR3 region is CASTRQVGGTEAFF. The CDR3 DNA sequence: TGTGCCAGCACTCGACAAGTGGGGGGCACTGAAGCTTTCTTT.